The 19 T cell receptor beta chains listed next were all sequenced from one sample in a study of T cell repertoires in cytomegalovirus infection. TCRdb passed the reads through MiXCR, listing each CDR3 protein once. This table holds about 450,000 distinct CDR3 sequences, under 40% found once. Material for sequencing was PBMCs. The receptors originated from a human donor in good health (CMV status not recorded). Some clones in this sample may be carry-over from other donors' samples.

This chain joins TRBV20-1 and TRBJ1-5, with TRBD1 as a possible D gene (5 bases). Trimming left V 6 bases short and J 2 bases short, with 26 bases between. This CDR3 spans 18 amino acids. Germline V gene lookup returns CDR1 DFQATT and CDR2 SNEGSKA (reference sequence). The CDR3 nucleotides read TGCAGTGCCGCGGGGGGAGGGGACCCTAGATATGGCAATCAGCCCCAGCATTTT. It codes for CSAAGGGDPRYGNQPQHF.

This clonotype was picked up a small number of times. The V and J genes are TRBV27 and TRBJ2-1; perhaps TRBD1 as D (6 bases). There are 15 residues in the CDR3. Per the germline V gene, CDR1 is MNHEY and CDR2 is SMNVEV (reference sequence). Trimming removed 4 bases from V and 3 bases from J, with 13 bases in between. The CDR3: CASSSDRKHYNEQFF. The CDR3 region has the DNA TGTGCCAGCAGTTCCGACAGGAAACACTACAATGAGCAGTTCTTC.

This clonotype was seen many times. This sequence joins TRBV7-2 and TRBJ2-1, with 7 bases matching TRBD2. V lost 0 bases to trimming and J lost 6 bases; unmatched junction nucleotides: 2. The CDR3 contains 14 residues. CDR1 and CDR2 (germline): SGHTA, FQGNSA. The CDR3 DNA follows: TGTGCCAGCAGCTTAGCTCTAGCGGTCAATGAGCAGTTCTTC. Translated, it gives CASSLALAVNEQFF.

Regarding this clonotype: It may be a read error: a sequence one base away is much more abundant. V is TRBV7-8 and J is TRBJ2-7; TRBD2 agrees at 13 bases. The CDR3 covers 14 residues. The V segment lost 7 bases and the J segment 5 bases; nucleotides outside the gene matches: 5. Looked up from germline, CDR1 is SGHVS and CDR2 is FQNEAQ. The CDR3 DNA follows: TGTGCCAGCATGGGACTAGCGGGGATCGACGAGCAGTACTTC. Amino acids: CASMGLAGIDEQYF.

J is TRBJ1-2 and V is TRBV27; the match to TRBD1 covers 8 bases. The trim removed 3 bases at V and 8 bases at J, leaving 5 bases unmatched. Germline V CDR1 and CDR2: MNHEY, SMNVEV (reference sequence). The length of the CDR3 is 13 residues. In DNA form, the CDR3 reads TGTGCCAGCAGTTTCTGGACAGGGAAGGGCTACACCTTC. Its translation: CASSFWTGKGYTF.

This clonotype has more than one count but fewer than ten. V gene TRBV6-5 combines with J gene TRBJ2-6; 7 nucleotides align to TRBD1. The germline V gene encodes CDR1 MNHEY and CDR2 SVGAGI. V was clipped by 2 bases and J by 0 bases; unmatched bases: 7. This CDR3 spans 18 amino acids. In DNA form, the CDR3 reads TGTGCCAGCAGTTACGAGGGGGCAAGAATCTCTGGGGCCAACGTCCTGACTTTC. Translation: CASSYEGARISGANVLTF.

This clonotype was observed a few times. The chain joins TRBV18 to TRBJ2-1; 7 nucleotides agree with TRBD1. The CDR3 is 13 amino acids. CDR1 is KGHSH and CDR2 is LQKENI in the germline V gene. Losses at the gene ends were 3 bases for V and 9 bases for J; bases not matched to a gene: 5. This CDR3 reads CASSPDRPGEQFF. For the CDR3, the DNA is TGTGCCAGCTCACCGGACAGGCCCGGTGAGCAGTTCTTC.

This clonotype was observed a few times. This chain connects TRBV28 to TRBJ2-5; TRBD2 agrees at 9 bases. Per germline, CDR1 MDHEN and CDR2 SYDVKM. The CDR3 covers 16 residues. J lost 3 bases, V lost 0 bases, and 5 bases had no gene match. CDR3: CASSLWISGGKETQYF. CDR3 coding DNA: TGTGCCAGCAGTTTATGGATTAGCGGGGGCAAAGAGACCCAGTACTTC.

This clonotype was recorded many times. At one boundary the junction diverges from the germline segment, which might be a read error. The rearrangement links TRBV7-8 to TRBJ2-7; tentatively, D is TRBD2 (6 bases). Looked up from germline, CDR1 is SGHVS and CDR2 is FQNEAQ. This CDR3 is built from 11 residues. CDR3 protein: CASSELSGLIF. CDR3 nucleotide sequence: TGTGCCAGCAGCGAGCTATCGGGACTCATATTC.

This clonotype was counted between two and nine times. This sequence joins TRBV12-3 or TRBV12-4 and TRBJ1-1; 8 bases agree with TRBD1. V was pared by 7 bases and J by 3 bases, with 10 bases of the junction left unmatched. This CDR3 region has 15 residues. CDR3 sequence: CASTLYRGGDTEAFF. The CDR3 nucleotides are TGTGCCAGCACCCTTTACAGGGGGGGGGACACTGAAGCTTTCTTT.

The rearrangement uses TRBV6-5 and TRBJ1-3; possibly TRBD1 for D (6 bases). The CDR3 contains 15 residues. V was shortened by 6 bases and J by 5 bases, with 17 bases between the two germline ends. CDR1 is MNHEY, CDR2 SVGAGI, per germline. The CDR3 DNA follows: TGTGCCAGCAGCCCACAGGGAAAAATCAGAAACACCATATATTTT. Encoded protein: CASSPQGKIRNTIYF.

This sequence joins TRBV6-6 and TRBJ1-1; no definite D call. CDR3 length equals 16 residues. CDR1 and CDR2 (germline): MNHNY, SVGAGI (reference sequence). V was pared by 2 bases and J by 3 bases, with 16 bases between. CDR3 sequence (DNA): TGTGCCAGCAGTTACAGGACGGGGTCTTATTACACTGAAGCTTTCTTT. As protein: CASSYRTGSYYTEAFF.

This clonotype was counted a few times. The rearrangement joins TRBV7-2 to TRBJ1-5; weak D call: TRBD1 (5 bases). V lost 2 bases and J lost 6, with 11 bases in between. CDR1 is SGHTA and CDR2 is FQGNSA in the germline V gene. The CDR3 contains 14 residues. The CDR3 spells CASSLTGVSQPQHF. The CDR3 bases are TGTGCCAGCAGCTTAACAGGTGTAAGTCAGCCCCAGCATTTT.

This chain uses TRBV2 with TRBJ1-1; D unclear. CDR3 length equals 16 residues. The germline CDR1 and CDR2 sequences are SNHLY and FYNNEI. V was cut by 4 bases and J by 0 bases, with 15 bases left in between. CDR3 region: CASSVRFGVLNTEAFF. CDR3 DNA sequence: TGTGCCAGCAGTGTACGGTTCGGGGTTTTGAACACTGAAGCTTTCTTT.

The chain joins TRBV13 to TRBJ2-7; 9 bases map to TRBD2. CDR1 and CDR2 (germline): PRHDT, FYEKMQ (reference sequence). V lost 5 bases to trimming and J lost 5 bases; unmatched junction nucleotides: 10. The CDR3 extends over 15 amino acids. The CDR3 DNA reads TGTGCCAGCAGCACCAGATCTAGCGGGGTCCACGAGCAGTACTTC. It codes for CASSTRSSGVHEQYF.

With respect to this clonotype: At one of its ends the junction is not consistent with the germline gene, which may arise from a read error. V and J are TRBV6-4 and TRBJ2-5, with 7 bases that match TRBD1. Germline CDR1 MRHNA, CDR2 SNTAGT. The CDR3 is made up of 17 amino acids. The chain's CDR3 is CTSSAPRRDRAQETQYF. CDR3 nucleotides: TGTACCAGCAGTGCTCCCCGACGCGACAGGGCCCAAGAGACCCAGTACTTC.

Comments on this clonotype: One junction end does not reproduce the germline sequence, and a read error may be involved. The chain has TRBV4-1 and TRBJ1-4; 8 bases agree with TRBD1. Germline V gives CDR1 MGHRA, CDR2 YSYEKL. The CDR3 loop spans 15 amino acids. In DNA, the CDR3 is TGCGTCAGCAGCCCAGGGACAGGTGCTAAAGAAAAACTGTTTTTT. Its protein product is CVSSPGTGAKEKLFF.

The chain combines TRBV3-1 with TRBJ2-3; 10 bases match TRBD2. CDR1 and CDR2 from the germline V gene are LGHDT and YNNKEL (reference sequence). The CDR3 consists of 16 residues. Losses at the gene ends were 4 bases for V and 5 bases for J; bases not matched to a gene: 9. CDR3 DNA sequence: TGTGCCAGCAGCCCCCATAGCGGGGGGTCAGGAGATACGCAGTATTTT. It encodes CASSPHSGGSGDTQYF.

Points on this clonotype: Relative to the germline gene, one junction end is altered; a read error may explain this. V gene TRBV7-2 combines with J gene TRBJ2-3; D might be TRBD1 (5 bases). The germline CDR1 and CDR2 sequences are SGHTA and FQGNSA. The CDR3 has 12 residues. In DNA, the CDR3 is TGTGCAAGCAGCTCCCAAGGGGATACGAAGTATTTT. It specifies CASSSQGDTKYF.